These T cell receptor beta chains were read from a single sample in a study of OX40 agonist ivuxolimab in advanced cancers. Sequenced by immunoSEQ multiplex PCR; TCRdb stores in-frame clones only, minus some. The sample yields 60,000 to 75,000 clones, about 90% seen once. Sequencing used CD4+ or CD8+ T cells sorted from blood, obtained in a trial of the OX40 agonist ivuxolimab. The receptors here all came from an adult with an advanced solid tumor such as melanoma, head and neck, liver or kidney cancer. CDR3s include the opening cysteine and the closing phenylalanine or tryptophan. Fields, in order: J gene, clone size, V gene, CDR3 protein. Not every row has a clone size; where given, it reads once, few, many or a size class.

j_call: TRBJ2-5
clone_size: -
v_call: TRBV5-6
cdr3_aa: CASSFQETQYF

j_call: TRBJ2-3
clone_size: once
v_call: TRBV13
cdr3_aa: CASSLAGSPSTDTQYF

j_call: TRBJ2-7
clone_size: -
v_call: TRBV16
cdr3_aa: CASSQKIYEQYF

j_call: TRBJ2-1
clone_size: -
v_call: TRBV25-1
cdr3_aa: CASSDWGGSYNEQFF

j_call: TRBJ2-7
clone_size: -
v_call: TRBV6-5
cdr3_aa: CASSYQGSSYEQYF

j_call: TRBJ2-7
clone_size: -
v_call: TRBV4-3
cdr3_aa: CASSQDQWSGQGADEQYF

j_call: TRBJ2-1
clone_size: -
v_call: TRBV27
cdr3_aa: CASSPLGTASNEQFF

j_call: TRBJ2-7
clone_size: -
v_call: TRBV27
cdr3_aa: CARKQQKQYF

j_call: TRBJ1-2
clone_size: -
v_call: TRBV18
cdr3_aa: CASSPGSNYGYTF

j_call: TRBJ1-5
clone_size: -
v_call: TRBV5-6
cdr3_aa: CASSLSGTGVNQPQHF

j_call: TRBJ2-3
clone_size: -
v_call: TRBV27
cdr3_aa: CASTSGTDTQYF

j_call: TRBJ1-5
clone_size: -
v_call: TRBV28
cdr3_aa: CASSPEVPGGIQPQHF

j_call: TRBJ2-1
clone_size: -
v_call: TRBV10-3
cdr3_aa: CAISERGGGGSWYNEQFF

j_call: TRBJ2-7
clone_size: -
v_call: TRBV5-5
cdr3_aa: CASSSTGGLLPYEQYF

j_call: TRBJ2-2
clone_size: -
v_call: TRBV4-3
cdr3_aa: CASSQHSGQNTGELFF

j_call: TRBJ2-1
clone_size: -
v_call: TRBV30
cdr3_aa: CAWSHGYNEQFF

j_call: TRBJ2-1
clone_size: -
v_call: TRBV4-1
cdr3_aa: CASSRDGPYNEQFF

j_call: TRBJ2-3
clone_size: -
v_call: TRBV6-5
cdr3_aa: CASSYGGSWSDTQYF

j_call: TRBJ2-3
clone_size: few
v_call: TRBV6-4
cdr3_aa: CASSDSTGAADTQYF

j_call: TRBJ2-1
clone_size: few
v_call: TRBV9
cdr3_aa: CASSAGPPSNEQFF

j_call: TRBJ2-7
clone_size: -
v_call: TRBV4-3
cdr3_aa: CASSQDLRYEQYF

j_call: TRBJ2-1
clone_size: few
v_call: TRBV7-2
cdr3_aa: CASSLEALYNEQFF

j_call: TRBJ1-1
clone_size: -
v_call: TRBV5-1
cdr3_aa: CASSLKQGNTEAFF

j_call: TRBJ1-2
clone_size: -
v_call: TRBV30
cdr3_aa: CAWSAGVNYGYTF

j_call: TRBJ2-2
clone_size: -
v_call: TRBV19
cdr3_aa: CASGEGPGELFF

j_call: TRBJ2-2
clone_size: -
v_call: TRBV21-1
cdr3_aa: CASSKVGGELFF

j_call: TRBJ1-1
clone_size: -
v_call: TRBV5-4
cdr3_aa: CASSFRDRGPEAFF

j_call: TRBJ1-5
clone_size: once
v_call: TRBV6-5
cdr3_aa: CASSGQGYNQPQHF

j_call: TRBJ2-2
clone_size: -
v_call: TRBV5-5
cdr3_aa: CASSLLVGELFF

j_call: TRBJ2-3
clone_size: -
v_call: TRBV7-2
cdr3_aa: CASSRDLTDTQYF

j_call: TRBJ1-5
clone_size: -
v_call: TRBV30
cdr3_aa: CAWSIDIVNQPQHF

j_call: TRBJ2-6
clone_size: -
v_call: TRBV5-1
cdr3_aa: CASSLVGPSGANVLTF

j_call: TRBJ2-3
clone_size: -
v_call: TRBV28
cdr3_aa: CASSPRTSGPGGTQYF

j_call: TRBJ2-7
clone_size: few
v_call: TRBV28
cdr3_aa: CASSLGQGLGEQYF

j_call: TRBJ1-1
clone_size: -
v_call: TRBV30
cdr3_aa: CAWSVGTFNTEAFF

j_call: TRBJ2-7
clone_size: -
v_call: TRBV29-1
cdr3_aa: CSVGQLYEQYF

j_call: TRBJ2-2
clone_size: few
v_call: TRBV18
cdr3_aa: CASSPLAEAGELFF

j_call: TRBJ1-2
clone_size: few
v_call: TRBV2
cdr3_aa: CASRESYGYTF

j_call: TRBJ2-7
clone_size: few
v_call: TRBV7-3
cdr3_aa: CASSRKTGEQYF

j_call: TRBJ2-7
clone_size: -
v_call: TRBV5-6
cdr3_aa: CASNLAGGTYEQYF

j_call: TRBJ2-7
clone_size: -
v_call: TRBV27
cdr3_aa: CASSQGQWAYEQYF

j_call: TRBJ2-5
clone_size: -
v_call: TRBV6-5
cdr3_aa: CASSSTGGGQYF

j_call: TRBJ2-7
clone_size: -
v_call: TRBV7-9
cdr3_aa: CASSLDRTYEQYF

j_call: TRBJ1-4
clone_size: -
v_call: TRBV4-3
cdr3_aa: CASSQSRGGEKLFF

j_call: TRBJ2-1
clone_size: -
v_call: TRBV7-8
cdr3_aa: CASRLGSLGSSYNEQFF

j_call: TRBJ2-1
clone_size: -
v_call: TRBV7-2
cdr3_aa: CASSLVSGRADNEQFF

j_call: TRBJ1-1
clone_size: -
v_call: TRBV6-5
cdr3_aa: CASSYEPGQGLTEAFF

j_call: TRBJ1-2
clone_size: -
v_call: TRBV5-8
cdr3_aa: CASSFRQQGVGGYTF

j_call: TRBJ2-3
clone_size: -
v_call: TRBV6-5
cdr3_aa: CASGTGVRTDTQYF